Here is one T cell receptor (beta chain) with its context. Some clones are missing from TCRdb's copy, which holds only in-frame ones; the method was immunoSEQ multiplex PCR. There are about 150,000 clones in the sample; more than 85% occur only once, and 2.5% to 3% lies in the top ten. This entry belongs to a study of blood T cell repertoires in COVID-19. Study in general: COVID-19 samples collected from the United States, Italy and Spain covered acute and convalescent phases. Sample material is recorded as cDNA or gDNA derived from T cells, B-cell-depleted T cells, or PBMCs.

CDR1 and CDR2 (germline): SGHNT, YYREEE (reference sequence). Germline trimming cut 4 bases from V and 8 bases from J; bases unmatched to any gene: 4. The CDR3 is 14 residues long. Source material: peripheral blood. This receptor was taken from a man aged 55 to 69 with active or convalescent COVID-19. The V gene is TRBV5-4, the J gene TRBJ1-6; 9 bases align to TRBD1. The CDR3: CASSVGQGDSPLHF. CDR3 nucleotide sequence: TGTGCCAGCAGCGTGGGACAGGGAGATTCACCCCTCCACTTT.